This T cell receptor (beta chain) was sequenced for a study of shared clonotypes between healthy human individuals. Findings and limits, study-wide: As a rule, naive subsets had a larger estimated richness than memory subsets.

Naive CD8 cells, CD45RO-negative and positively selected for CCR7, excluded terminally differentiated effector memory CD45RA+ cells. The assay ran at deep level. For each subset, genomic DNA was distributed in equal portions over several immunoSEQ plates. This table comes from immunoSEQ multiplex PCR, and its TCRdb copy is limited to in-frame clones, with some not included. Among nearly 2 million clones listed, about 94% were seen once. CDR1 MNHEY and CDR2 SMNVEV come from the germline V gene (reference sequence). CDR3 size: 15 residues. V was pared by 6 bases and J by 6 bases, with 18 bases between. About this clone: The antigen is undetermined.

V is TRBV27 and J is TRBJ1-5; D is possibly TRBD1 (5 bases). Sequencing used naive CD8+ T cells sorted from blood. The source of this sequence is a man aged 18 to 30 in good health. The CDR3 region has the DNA TGTGCCAGCAGCTCCACCGGAGGGGTCGGTCAGCCCCAGCATTTT. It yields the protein CASSSTGGVGQPQHF.